Listed below are T cell receptor beta chains from one sample, sequenced in a study of spatial heterogeneity in lung cancer. TCRdb ran MiXCR on the 5' RACE reads and lists one entry per CDR3 protein. The data show under 100,000 distinct CDR3 sequences, roughly 10% seen once. Sample: PBMCs, taken at surgery. The receptors shown here come from a male donor with early-stage non-small cell lung cancer. The CDR3 runs from the conserved cysteine through the conserved F or W.

v_call | cdr3_aa
TRBV7-9 | CASSLADRGKAEAFF
TRBV28 | CASSLSGRQYEQYF
TRBV20-1 | CSPLDRADTEAFF
TRBV7-9 | CASSLPLAGTATGELFF
TRBV6-6 | CASTSPGGATNEKLFF
TRBV4-1 | CASSQETGGWDQPQHF
TRBV28 | CASSQADRGSGDTQYF
TRBV29-1 | CSVADNTEAFF
TRBV5-1 | CASSEGLAGGNEQFF
TRBV6-1 | CASRVGTERTDTQYF
TRBV5-1 | CASSHGTASTDTQYF
TRBV4-1 | CASSPSPGQVNQPQHF
TRBV3-1 | CASSQDQQGVRNTIYF
TRBV15 | CATSTTSRGYSPLHF
TRBV7-3 | CASSLTDPEKYF
TRBV7-9 | CARAEGLGSGANVLTF
TRBV7-9 | CASSLLLDRQETQYF
TRBV20-1 | CSARASGGAKNIQYF
TRBV9 | CASSVAGGKTGELFF
TRBV7-2 | CASSLGTVNSPLHF
TRBV30 | CAWSVLGFYEQYF
TRBV4-1 | CASSQDRWMNTEAFF
TRBV9 | CASSVQSSYNEQFF
TRBV27 | CASKAQGVLYEQYF
TRBV29-1 | CSVPAEDRSDNEQFF
TRBV28 | CASSRLAGFTDTQYF
TRBV20-1 | CSANGLAATDTQYF
TRBV6-5 | CASSFIRGTDTQYF
TRBV5-4 | CASSLMASGRYSTGELFF
TRBV27 | CASSLDRRADTQYF
TRBV9 | CASSQSGGNTGELFF
TRBV29-1 | CSVVNSGVSDTQYF
TRBV29-1 | CSVSLLVAGELFF
TRBV29-1 | CSVETGRGASYNEQFF
TRBV30 | CAWTDGYTF
TRBV30 | CAWSASGGNYGYTF
TRBV10-3 | CAISLSSDEQFF
TRBV12-3/TRBV12-4 | CASSPRVNTGELFF
TRBV29-1 | CSVEVAGFNYGYTF
TRBV7-2 | CASSLRRGQETQYF
TRBV7-3 | CASSLTSTGNTEAFF
TRBV6-1 | CASSGQRVNTEAFF
TRBV7-2 | CASSPVYTGELFF